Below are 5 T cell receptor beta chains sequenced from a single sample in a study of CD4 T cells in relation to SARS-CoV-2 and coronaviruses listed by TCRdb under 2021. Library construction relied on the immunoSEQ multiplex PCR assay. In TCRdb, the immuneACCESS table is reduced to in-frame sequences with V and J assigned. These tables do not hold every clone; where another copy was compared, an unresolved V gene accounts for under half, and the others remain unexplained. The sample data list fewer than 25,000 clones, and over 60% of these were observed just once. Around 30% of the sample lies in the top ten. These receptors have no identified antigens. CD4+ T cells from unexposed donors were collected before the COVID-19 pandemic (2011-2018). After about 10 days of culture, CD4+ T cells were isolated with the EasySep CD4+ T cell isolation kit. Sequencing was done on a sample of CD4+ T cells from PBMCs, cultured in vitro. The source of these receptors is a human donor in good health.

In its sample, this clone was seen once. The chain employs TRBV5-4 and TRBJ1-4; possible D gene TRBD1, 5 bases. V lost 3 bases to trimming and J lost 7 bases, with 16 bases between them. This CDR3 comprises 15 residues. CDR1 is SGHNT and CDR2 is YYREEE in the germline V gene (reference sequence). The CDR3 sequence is CASSWDPAGGEKLFF. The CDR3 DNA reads TGTGCCAGCAGCTGGGACCCCGCGGGGGGTGAAAAACTGTTTTTT.

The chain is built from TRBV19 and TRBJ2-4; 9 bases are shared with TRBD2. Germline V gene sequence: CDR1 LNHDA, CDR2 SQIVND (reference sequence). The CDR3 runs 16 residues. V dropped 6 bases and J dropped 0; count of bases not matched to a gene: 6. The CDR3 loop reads CASRRSSGIAKNIQYF. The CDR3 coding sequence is TGTGCCAGTAGGAGATCTAGCGGGATAGCCAAAAACATTCAGTACTTC.

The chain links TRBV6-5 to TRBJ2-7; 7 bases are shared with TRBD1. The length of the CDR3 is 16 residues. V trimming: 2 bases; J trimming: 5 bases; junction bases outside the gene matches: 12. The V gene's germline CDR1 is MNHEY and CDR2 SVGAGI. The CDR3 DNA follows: TGTGCCAGCAGTTACAAACCAGGACAGGCTCTGGACGAGCAGTACTTC. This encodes CASSYKPGQALDEQYF.

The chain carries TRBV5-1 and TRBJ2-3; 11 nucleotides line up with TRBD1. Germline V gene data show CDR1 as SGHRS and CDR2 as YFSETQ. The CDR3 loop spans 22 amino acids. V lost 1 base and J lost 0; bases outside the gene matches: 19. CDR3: CASSLNLYRDRGGLLSTDTQYF. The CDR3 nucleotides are TGCGCCAGCAGCTTGAATCTCTACCGGGACAGGGGGGGACTCCTAAGCACAGATACGCAGTATTTT.

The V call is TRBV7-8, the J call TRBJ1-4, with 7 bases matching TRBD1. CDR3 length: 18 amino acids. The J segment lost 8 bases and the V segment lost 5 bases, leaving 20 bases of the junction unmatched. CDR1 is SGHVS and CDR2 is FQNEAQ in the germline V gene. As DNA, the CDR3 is TGTGCCAGCAGCCCCACTAGACTCCCCGGGACAGCCAGAGAAAAACTGTTTTTT. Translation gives CASSPTRLPGTAREKLFF.